This T cell receptor (beta chain) was obtained from a study of cytomegalovirus exposure and HLA in healthy donors. Every donor was a healthy person donating bone marrow. Nominal health characterized the donors when sampled, though unrecorded immune exposures were likely. Germline V gives CDR1 SGHTA, CDR2 FQGNSA. This CDR3 contains 14 residues. A multiplex PCR was run with 60 Vbeta primers and 13 Jbeta primers. Authors' methods: It was a later analysis that counted tens of millions of unique TCR beta chains, of which some 9.9 million were shared. Libraries were prepared by immunoSEQ multiplex PCR; TCRdb keeps only in-frame clonotypes and omits some of them. V, J and clone size are those of that table, while D and trimming were read from the DNA. The repertoire has 150,000 or so clones, roughly three quarters of them found once; the top ten carry about 3%. Of note for this clone: Antigen specificity is unknown. One end of the junction is discordant with germline, which a read error may explain.

Findings and caveats of the study: Researchers counted roughly 150 TCR beta chains as cytomegalovirus-associated.

The specimen sequenced was PBMCs. The chain carries TRBV7-2 and TRBJ2-2, with TRBD2 matching over 11 bases. This TCR was recovered from a male donor in good health and CMV-seronegative. The CDR3 here is CASSIAGGPGELFF. Here the CDR3 DNA reads TGTGCCAGCAGCATAGCGGGAGGGCCCGGGGAGCTGTTTTTT.